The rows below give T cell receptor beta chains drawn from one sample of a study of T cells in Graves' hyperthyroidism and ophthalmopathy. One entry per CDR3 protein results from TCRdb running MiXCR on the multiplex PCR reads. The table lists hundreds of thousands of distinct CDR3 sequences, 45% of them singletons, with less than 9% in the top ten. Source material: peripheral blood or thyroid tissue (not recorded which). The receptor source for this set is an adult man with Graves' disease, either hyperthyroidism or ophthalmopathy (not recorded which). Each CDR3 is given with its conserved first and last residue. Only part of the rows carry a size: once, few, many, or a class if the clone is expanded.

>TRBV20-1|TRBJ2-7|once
CSASSSLSGAYEQYF
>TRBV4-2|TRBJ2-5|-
CASSQGTGGSQYF
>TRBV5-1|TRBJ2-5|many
CASSTGRVMETQYF
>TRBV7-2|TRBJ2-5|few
CASSLLPSTGLETQYF
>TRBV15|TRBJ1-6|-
CATSSAGQGYSPLHF
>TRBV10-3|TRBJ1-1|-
CAISEFEEEAFF
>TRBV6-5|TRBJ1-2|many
CASSRDGLHGYTF
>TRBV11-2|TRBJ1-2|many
CASSSTWDGYTF
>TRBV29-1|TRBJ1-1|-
CSVARTGPNTEAFF
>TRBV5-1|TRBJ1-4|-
CASSGVTGGRKLFF
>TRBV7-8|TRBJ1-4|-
CASSLLALGTGREKLFF
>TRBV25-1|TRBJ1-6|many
CASSEGGRSYNSPLHF
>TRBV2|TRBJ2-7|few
CASSQLPGQGAEQYF
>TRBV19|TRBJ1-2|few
CASTPGQGAAGYTF
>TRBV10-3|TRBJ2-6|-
CAISLYRGTPSLGANVLTF
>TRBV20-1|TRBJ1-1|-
CSALREGDSRITRRSEAFF
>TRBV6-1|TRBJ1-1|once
CASSEILQGRPEAFF
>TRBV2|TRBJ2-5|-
CASSDRGPPGETQYF
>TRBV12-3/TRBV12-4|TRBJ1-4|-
CASSKQGGSVEKLFF
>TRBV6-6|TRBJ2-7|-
CATKRQGPYEQYF
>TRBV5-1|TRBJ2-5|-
CASSLALSRQETQYF
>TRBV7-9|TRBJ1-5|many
CASSTSAGNQPQHF